This T cell receptor beta chain was identified in a study of cytomegalovirus exposure and HLA in healthy donors. Study-level points and caveats: Within an earlier analysis, most TCR beta V segments proved productive either about 87% or about 30% of the time.

This CDR3 spans 15 amino acids. V lost 5 bases and J lost 3; bases outside the gene matches: 5. Germline loops: CDR1 PRHDT, CDR2 FYEKMQ (reference sequence). The PCR used 60 Vbeta and 13 Jbeta primers. Here immunoSEQ multiplex PCR was the method, and the copy in TCRdb shows in-frame clones only, minus some. The repertoire holds approximately 100,000 clones, with about 80% as singletons. As to this clone: Its target is not known.

The genes are TRBV13 and TRBJ2-3; 10 bases agree with TRBD2. This receptor was taken from a woman in her forties in good health and CMV-seronegative. Sequenced material: PBMCs. CDR3 coding DNA: TGTGCCAGCAGCCCCGGACTAGCGGTGACAGATACGCAGTATTTT. Protein: CASSPGLAVTDTQYF.